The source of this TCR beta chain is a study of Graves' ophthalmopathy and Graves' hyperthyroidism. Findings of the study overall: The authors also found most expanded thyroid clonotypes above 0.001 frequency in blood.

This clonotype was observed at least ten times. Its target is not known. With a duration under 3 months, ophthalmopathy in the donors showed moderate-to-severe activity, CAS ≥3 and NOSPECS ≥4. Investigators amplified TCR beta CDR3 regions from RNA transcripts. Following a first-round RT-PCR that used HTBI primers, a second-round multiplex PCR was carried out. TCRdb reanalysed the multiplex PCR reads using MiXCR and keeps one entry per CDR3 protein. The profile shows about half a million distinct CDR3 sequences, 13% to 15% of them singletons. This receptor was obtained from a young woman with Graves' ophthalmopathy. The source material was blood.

CDR3 region: CATRDTGQENTEAFF. CDR3 sequence (DNA): TGTGCCACCAGAGATACAGGGCAGGAGAACACTGAAGCTTTCTTT. V usage is TRBV24-1 and J usage is TRBJ1-1; D possibly corresponds to TRBD1 (6 bases). V lost 7 bases to trimming and J lost 1 base, with 15 bases between them. CDR1 and CDR2 (germline): KGHDR, SFDVKD. This CDR3 has 15 residues.